This T cell receptor beta chain was documented in a study of control samples from healthy donors and cancer patients. Sequenced by immunoSEQ multiplex PCR; TCRdb stores in-frame clones only, minus some. The sample has some 95,000 clones, around 80% seen once; the top ten hold 8% to 11%. V shed 6 bases and J shed 6 bases, with 13 bases lying between them. Germline values: CDR1 LGHDT, CDR2 YNNKEL (reference sequence). CDR3 length equals 13 residues. This chain joins TRBV3-1 (or the pseudogene TRBV3-2) and TRBJ2-3; D uncertain. This clonotype was sampled from a woman aged 25 to 45 in good health. Sample: blood. The CDR3 DNA follows: TGTGCCAGCAGTTATGGACGGGCTGATACGCAGTATTTT. It specifies CASSYGRADTQYF.